One TCR beta chain is described in this entry. This CDR3 comprises 15 residues. V was clipped by 6 bases and J by 5 bases, with 19 bases between them. CDR1 is SNHLY and CDR2 is FYNNEI in the germline V gene. Assay: immunoSEQ multiplex PCR; the TCRdb copy retains only in-frame clones and omits some. Of 90,000 or so clones in the sample, around 89% were seen once. This record comes from a study of control samples from healthy donors and cancer patients. Source material: blood. This clonotype originated in a woman aged 70-85 years in good health. This chain links TRBV2 with TRBJ2-5; D is undetermined. The CDR3 sequence: CASRIVTPGAETQYF. In DNA, the CDR3 is TGTGCCAGCAGAATAGTCACCCCTGGTGCGGAGACCCAGTACTTC. The full variable domain, with the rest looked up from reference TRBV2 and TRBJ2-5, is EPEVTQTPSHQVTQMGQEVILRCVPISNHLYFYWYRQILGQKVEFLVSFYNNEISEKSEIFDDQFSVERPDGSNFTLKIRSTKLEDSAMYFCASRIVTPGAETQYFGPGTRLLVL.